One and the same sample provided the 4 T cell receptor beta chains below, sequenced in a study of T cell repertoires in cytomegalovirus infection. TCRdb redid the calling of the reads with MiXCR, one entry per CDR3 protein. The sample contains 60,000 to 75,000 distinct CDR3 sequences, about 22% of which appear only once. Which antigens these TCRs recognize remains unknown. The sequenced sample consisted of PBMCs, sequenced either directly or after in vitro stimulation (not recorded which). All receptors come from a human donor in good health (CMV status not recorded). Some clones in this sample may be carry-over from other donors' samples.

The chain recombines TRBV28 with TRBJ2-6; 8 bases map to TRBD1. The CDR3 runs 17 residues. V shed 5 bases, J shed 4 bases, and the junction held 10 bases outside the gene matches. CDR1 and CDR2 from the germline V gene are MDHEN and SYDVKM. In DNA form, the CDR3 reads TGTGCCAGCAGTCCGGACAGGGACTTGGCCGGGGCCAACGTCCTGACTTTC. It yields the protein CASSPDRDLAGANVLTF.

The chain uses TRBV6-5 and TRBJ2-7; D is uncertain. V shed 4 bases and J shed 3 bases, with 10 bases lying between them. Germline CDR1 MNHEY, CDR2 SVGAGI. This CDR3 region has 13 residues. CDR3 in DNA: TGTGCCAGCAGTTCGGGTAGCTTCTACGAGCAGTACGTC. It codes for CASSSGSFYEQYV.

V and J are TRBV7-2 and TRBJ2-3, with TRBD2 identical over 8 bases. Germline CDR1 SGHTA, CDR2 FQGNSA. Trimming removed 4 bases from V and 8 bases from J; junction bases left unmatched: 8. The CDR3 is 14 residues long. CDR3 sequence reads: CASSSMTSAGTQYF. CDR3 DNA: TGTGCCAGCAGCTCGATGACTAGCGCGGGTACGCAGTATTTT.

CDR3 nucleotides: TGTGCCAGCAGACCAGGACCCTCGGGGGAGCAGTACGTC. Residues: CASRPGPSGEQYV. The J gene is TRBJ2-7, the V gene TRBV12-3 or TRBV12-4; TRBD2 might be the D (5 bases). CDR3 length: 13 residues. Trimming shortened V by 6 bases and J by 7 bases, and 16 bases separated the two germline ends.